One and the same sample provided the 12 T cell receptor beta chains below, sequenced in a study of spatial heterogeneity in lung cancer. TCRdb ran MiXCR on the 5' RACE reads and lists one entry per CDR3 protein. Of around 70,000 distinct CDR3 sequences listed, less than 9.5% are singletons. Time point: blood at routine non-recurrence follow-up after resection. Sequenced material: PBMCs, taken at follow-up. The receptors come from a female donor with early-stage non-small cell lung cancer.

This clonotype was seen repeatedly, ten times or more. The genes are TRBV11-2 and TRBJ2-3; D gene ambiguous. This CDR3 contains 13 residues. With 7 bases removed from V and 3 bases from J, the gap between germline ends came to 11 bases. The germline CDR1 and CDR2 sequences are SGHAT and FQNNGV. CDR3 in amino acids: CASTLLSTDTQYF. In nucleotides, the CDR3 is TGTGCCAGCACCCTACTATCGACAGATACGCAGTATTTT.

In this sample, this clonotype turned up a few times. The chain couples TRBV28 to TRBJ2-7, with a weak D call TRBD2 (6 bases). V shed 6 bases and J shed 0 bases, with 9 bases lying between them. The CDR3 extends over 13 amino acids. Germline CDR1 MDHEN, CDR2 SYDVKM. The CDR3 is CASRLASSYEQYF. The DNA for the CDR3 is TGTGCCAGCAGGCTAGCGAGCTCCTACGAGCAGTACTTC.

The chain uses TRBV7-9 and TRBJ2-1; tentatively, D is TRBD2 (5 bases). V shed 5 bases and J shed 6 bases, with 11 bases lying between them. Germline loops: CDR1 SEHNR, CDR2 FQNEAQ (reference sequence). The CDR3 is 13 amino acids. CDR3 coding DNA: TGTGCCAGCAGCACCGTTGCGGGCAATGAGCAGTTCTTC. Amino acids: CASSTVAGNEQFF.

This clonotype has ten or more counts. This chain connects TRBV19 to TRBJ1-5; no reliable D call. The CDR3 is made up of 13 amino acids. CDR1 and CDR2 from the germline V gene are LNHDA and SQIVND (reference sequence). Between the trimmed V and J ends, which lost 3 bases and 2 bases, there was a span of 5 bases. In nucleotides, the CDR3 is TGTGCCAGTAGTATGGTAGGCAATCAGCCCCAGCATTTT. This gives the protein CASSMVGNQPQHF.

This clonotype appeared many times. The chain links TRBV28 to TRBJ1-1, with a weak D call TRBD1 (6 bases). Deletions cut 2 bases from V and 4 bases from J, with 17 bases between. The germline V gene has CDR1 MDHEN and CDR2 SYDVKM. The CDR3 extends over 16 amino acids. CDR3 region: CASSLHTGAEATEAFF. The CDR3 DNA is TGTGCCAGCAGTTTACATACGGGGGCGGAGGCCACTGAAGCTTTCTTT.

This clonotype was recorded at least ten times. Written as DNA, the CDR3 is TGCGCCAGCAGCCAGTGGACAGGGAACACTGAAGCTTTCTTT. This gives the protein CASSQWTGNTEAFF. The genes are TRBV5-1 and TRBJ1-1; 7 bases align to TRBD1. The junction had 4 bases not matched to a gene; V was cut back by 4 bases and J by 1 base. Germline CDR1 is SGHRS and CDR2 is YFSETQ. The CDR3 length is 14 residues.

This clonotype has a count of ten or more. V gene TRBV14 combines with J gene TRBJ1-1; D call uncertain. Between the trimmed V and J ends, which lost 6 bases and 0 bases, there was a span of 8 bases. The CDR3 is made up of 13 amino acids. CDR1 is SGHDN, CDR2 FVKESK, per germline. CDR3 nucleotide sequence: TGTGCCAGCAGTTACGGGCTGAACACTGAAGCTTTCTTT. This encodes CASSYGLNTEAFF.

The chain joins TRBV19 to TRBJ1-5, with 11 bases matching TRBD1. J gave up 6 bases and V 5 bases, and 3 bases lay outside the gene matches. The V gene's germline CDR1 is LNHDA and CDR2 SQIVND (reference sequence). The CDR3 length is 14 residues. In nucleotides, the CDR3 is TGTGCCAGTAGTGGACAGGGGGCTCGTCAGCCCCAGCATTTT. Amino acid sequence: CASSGQGARQPQHF.

In this sample, this clonotype turned up many times. This chain uses TRBV28 with TRBJ2-1, with 8 nucleotides matching TRBD2. V shed 6 bases and J 3 bases; nucleotides not matched to a gene: 1. The CDR3 spans 13 residues. Germline-derived CDR1 and CDR2 are MDHEN and SYDVKM. DNA for the CDR3: TGTGCCAGCAGACTAGCGGACTACAATGAGCAGTTCTTC. It codes for CASRLADYNEQFF.

The chain uses TRBV10-1 and TRBJ2-5; a weak D match, TRBD2 (6 bases). Germline CDR1 reads WNHNN; CDR2 reads SYGVQD (reference sequence). The V and J ends lost 3 bases and 5 bases respectively, with 16 bases between them. This CDR3 has 15 residues. CDR3 region: CASSDKPGLRETQYF. The CDR3 DNA reads TGCGCCAGCAGTGATAAACCGGGACTTCGGGAGACCCAGTACTTC.

The chain joins TRBV12-3 or TRBV12-4 to TRBJ2-1; D might be TRBD1 (6 bases). The CDR3 covers 15 residues. V shed 5 bases and J shed 9 bases, with 20 bases lying between them. The CDR3 sequence is CASSLRDKGSFEQFF. The CDR3 coding sequence is TGTGCCAGCAGTCTCCGGGACAAAGGATCTTTTGAGCAGTTCTTC.

This clonotype appeared a few times. CDR3 sequence: CASSPLMNTEAFF. The CDR3 DNA is TGTGCCAGTAGTCCATTAATGAACACTGAAGCTTTCTTT. This rearrangement joins TRBV19 to TRBJ1-1; D call uncertain. This CDR3 spans 13 amino acids. Deletions cut 5 bases from V and 0 bases from J, with 7 bases between. Germline V gene data show CDR1 as LNHDA and CDR2 as SQIVND (reference sequence).